This T cell receptor beta chain was sequenced during a study of cytomegalovirus exposure and HLA in healthy donors. The CDR3 loop spans 17 amino acids. The V segment lost 3 bases and the J segment 0 bases; nucleotides outside the gene matches: 4. Germline V lookup: CDR1 SGHRS, CDR2 YFSETQ. Whole-study results and caveats: Sequencing probably produced one cluster of sequence variants that were highly shared.

On this clone itself: Its antigen remains unidentified.

PCR employed 60 Vbeta and 13 Jbeta primers. TCRdb's copy holds only in-frame clones and misses some; the assay was immunoSEQ multiplex PCR. The data show around 140,000 clones, around three quarters seen once. The sequencing sample was made of PBMCs. This TCR came from a woman aged 40 to 50 in good health and CMV-seropositive. The chain uses TRBV5-1 and TRBJ2-3; 13 nucleotides agree with TRBD2. The CDR3 protein is CASSSGLAGRSTDTQYF. The CDR3 DNA is TGCGCCAGCAGCTCGGGACTAGCGGGAAGGAGCACAGATACGCAGTATTTT.